These 8 T cell receptor beta chains came from one sample sequenced in a study of blood T cell repertoires in COVID-19 (TCRdb year 2020). Library preparation was by the immunoSEQ multiplex PCR assay. TCRdb took this table from immuneACCESS and kept in-frame rearrangements with V and J called. Such tables lack part of the clones; where checked against another copy, unresolved V genes explain under half of the gap, and the rest is unexplained. The sample table lists about 270,000 clones, about 91% of them with a count of one. 2.8% of the sample belongs to the ten largest clones. Sequences were obtained from PBMCs or T cells enriched from blood (not recorded which). The receptors stem from a man aged 40-50 years who had been exposed to COVID-19.

V usage is TRBV6-5 and J usage is TRBJ1-1; D remains ambiguous. From germline, CDR1 is MNHEY and CDR2 SVGAGI. The CDR3 length is 15 residues. Between the trimmed V and J ends, which lost 0 bases and 2 bases, there was a span of 10 bases. The DNA of the CDR3 is TGTGCCAGCAGTTACTCGAGAGAAAGAAACACTGAAGCTTTCTTT. This sequence encodes CASSYSRERNTEAFF.

V usage is TRBV19 and J usage is TRBJ2-2; 7 bases agree with TRBD2. Germline lookup yields CDR1 LNHDA and CDR2 SQIVND (reference sequence). The CDR3 length is 15 residues. The V gene end was trimmed by 6 bases and the J gene end by 4 bases; junction bases not matched to a gene: 8. The CDR3 DNA reads as TGTGCCAGTAGGCGCGATAGCGGGTTCACCGGGGAGCTGTTTTTT. It yields the protein CASRRDSGFTGELFF.

J is TRBJ2-1 and V is TRBV9, with D possibly TRBD1 on 5 matching bases. V was shortened by 1 base and J by 4 bases, with 12 bases between the two germline ends. CDR3 length: 15 residues. In germline, CDR1 is SGDLS, CDR2 YYNGEE. The DNA of the CDR3 is TGTGCCAGCAGCGTAAGCGACAGAGAGTACAATGAGCAGTTCTTC. The encoded protein is CASSVSDREYNEQFF.

The CDR3 DNA reads TGTGCCAGTAGTTTCCTCGGGACAGGGTCCTACGAGCAGTACTTC. This gives the protein CASSFLGTGSYEQYF. This chain joins TRBV19 and TRBJ2-7; the match to TRBD1 covers 9 bases. This CDR3 comprises 15 residues. CDR1 and CDR2 (germline): LNHDA, SQIVND (reference sequence). V shed 5 bases and J 1 base; nucleotides not matched to a gene: 6. Filled out from reference TRBV19 and TRBJ2-7, the complete variable domain reads DGGITQSPKYLFRKEGQNVTLSCEQNLNHDAMYWYRQDPGQGLRLIYYSQIVNDFQKGDIAEGYSVSREKKESFPLTVTSAQKNPTAFYLCASSFLGTGSYEQYFGPGTRLTVT.

The rearrangement joins TRBV19 to TRBJ2-1, with TRBD1 as a possible D gene (5 bases). In germline, CDR1 is LNHDA, CDR2 SQIVND (reference sequence). CDR3 length: 12 amino acids. Trimming cost V 6 bases and J 5 bases, with 8 bases left between them. The CDR3 loop reads CASRGANNEQFF. In DNA, the CDR3 is TGTGCCAGTAGAGGGGCAAACAATGAGCAGTTCTTC.

The genes are TRBV19 and TRBJ2-1; D might be TRBD1 (5 bases). V shed 6 bases and J shed 8 bases, with 20 bases lying between them. The CDR3 is 15 residues long. Germline loops: CDR1 LNHDA, CDR2 SQIVND (reference sequence). The CDR3 nucleotides are TGTGCCAGTAGCCCAGGGTACCTCCCGGGCGATGAGCAGTTCTTC. It yields the protein CASSPGYLPGDEQFF.

The chain joins TRBV15 to TRBJ1-2, with TRBD1 identical over 9 bases. After removal of 5 bases from V and 8 bases from J, the junction contained 9 bases not matched to a gene. Germline loops: CDR1 LNHNV, CDR2 YYDKDF (reference sequence). The CDR3 runs 14 residues. Written as DNA, the CDR3 is TGTGCCACCAGCCCGACCGGGACAGGGATCGGCTACACCTTC. Protein sequence: CATSPTGTGIGYTF. Full variable domain (remainder filled in from reference TRBV15 and TRBJ1-2): DAMVIQNPRYQVTQFGKPVTLSCSQTLNHNVMYWYQQKSSQAPKLLFHYYDKDFNNEADTPDNFQSRRPNTSFCFLDIRSPGLGDTAMYLCATSPTGTGIGYTFGSGTRLTVV.

This chain joins TRBV28 and TRBJ2-3, with D perhaps TRBD2 (5 bases). V lost 3 bases and J 6 bases, leaving 13 bases between the germline ends. The V gene's germline CDR1 is MDHEN and CDR2 SYDVKM. This CDR3 spans 14 amino acids. CDR3 in amino acids: CASSLGGSWDTQYF. In DNA form, the CDR3 reads TGTGCCAGCAGTTTGGGTGGGAGTTGGGATACGCAGTATTTT.